The rows below give T cell receptor beta chains drawn from one sample of a study of cytotoxic CD8 clonotypes in ibrutinib-treated CLL. Assay: immunoSEQ multiplex PCR; the TCRdb copy retains only in-frame clones and omits some. The table includes nearly 300,000 clones, about 72% detected once. Sample: PBMCs, taken at disease progression, from a patient treated with ibrutinib. These receptors all come from a human donor with chronic lymphocytic leukemia. Each CDR3 is given with its conserved first and last residue. Fields, in order: J gene, CDR3 length, clone size, V gene, CDR3 protein. Part of the rows lack a size; the others show once, few, many or a class for expanded clones.

J: TRBJ2-7
length: 11
size: few
V: TRBV28
CDR3: CASRAAYEQYF

J: TRBJ2-7
length: 14
size: -
V: TRBV5-1
CDR3: CASSLAGTEYEQYF

J: TRBJ2-7
length: 12
size: -
V: TRBV15
CDR3: CATSRGIYEQYF

J: TRBJ1-2
length: 16
size: -
V: TRBV14
CDR3: CASSPRGGGPNYGYTF

J: TRBJ2-3
length: 17
size: -
V: TRBV14
CDR3: CASSERRLRRGTDTQYF

J: TRBJ2-1
length: 15
size: few
V: TRBV11-2
CDR3: CASSLVGASYNEQFF

J: TRBJ2-5
length: 16
size: -
V: TRBV7-3
CDR3: CASSQNTGTMEETQYF

J: TRBJ1-2
length: 16
size: -
V: TRBV10-3
CDR3: CAISATSDRGDRGYTF

J: TRBJ2-2
length: 18
size: -
V: TRBV7-9
CDR3: CASRTPPAGGGHTGELFF

J: TRBJ1-6
length: 16
size: -
V: TRBV5-4
CDR3: CASSSPGQGQYSPLHF

J: TRBJ2-1
length: 10
size: -
V: TRBV29-1
CDR3: CSAGGNEQFF

J: TRBJ1-2
length: 13
size: -
V: TRBV11-2
CDR3: CASSLRESYGYTF

J: TRBJ2-7
length: 15
size: -
V: TRBV28
CDR3: CASSFWWEGRNEQYF

J: TRBJ2-5
length: 14
size: -
V: TRBV27
CDR3: CASSLGLREETQYF

J: TRBJ1-1
length: 14
size: -
V: TRBV28
CDR3: CASSFTGAGTEAFF

J: TRBJ2-7
length: 15
size: -
V: TRBV10-2
CDR3: CASSSAGGPSYEQYF

J: TRBJ2-7
length: 11
size: few
V: TRBV28
CDR3: CASSPHWEQYF

J: TRBJ2-3
length: 14
size: few
V: TRBV28
CDR3: CASSLRGSGHNQYF

J: TRBJ1-2
length: 13
size: -
V: TRBV13
CDR3: CASSPPSSYGYTF

J: TRBJ2-2
length: 14
size: once
V: TRBV5-1
CDR3: CASSTGLAPGELFF

J: TRBJ2-4
length: 15
size: -
V: TRBV5-1
CDR3: CASSLVGLAKNIQYF

J: TRBJ2-7
length: 12
size: -
V: TRBV10-3
CDR3: CAIGTYPYEQYF

J: TRBJ2-2
length: 14
size: -
V: TRBV9
CDR3: CASSVWANTGELFF

J: TRBJ2-5
length: 16
size: -
V: TRBV15
CDR3: CATSSQIGPVPSAQYF

J: TRBJ1-6
length: 15
size: -
V: TRBV4-3
CDR3: CASSRTFSSNSPLHF

J: TRBJ1-5
length: 17
size: -
V: TRBV18
CDR3: CASSPSRDLVGNQPQHF

J: TRBJ2-2
length: 12
size: few
V: TRBV25-1
CDR3: CASSMGTGELFF

J: TRBJ2-2
length: 15
size: -
V: TRBV14
CDR3: CASSPRTGPTGELFF

J: TRBJ1-1
length: 16
size: -
V: TRBV7-8
CDR3: CASSSRPDSMNTEAFF

J: TRBJ2-7
length: 13
size: few
V: TRBV27
CDR3: CASRATGSIEQYF

J: TRBJ2-1
length: 16
size: -
V: TRBV13
CDR3: CASSSNSGGNYNEQFF

J: TRBJ1-5
length: 12
size: few
V: TRBV7-2
CDR3: CASSLVGQPQHF

J: TRBJ2-7
length: 16
size: -
V: TRBV4-3
CDR3: CASSRDGAGGRYEQYF

J: TRBJ1-1
length: 16
size: -
V: TRBV7-2
CDR3: CASSSPLSFGYTEAFF

J: TRBJ2-7
length: 11
size: -
V: TRBV20-1
CDR3: CSAFRAAEQYF

J: TRBJ2-7
length: 13
size: -
V: TRBV7-7
CDR3: CASSSGQNYEQYF

J: TRBJ2-7
length: 15
size: -
V: TRBV7-2
CDR3: CASSSRLLAYHEQYF

J: TRBJ1-2
length: 17
size: -
V: TRBV7-2
CDR3: CASSLVGLGFSNYGYTF

J: TRBJ2-7
length: 12
size: -
V: TRBV7-9
CDR3: CAPRETPYEQYF

J: TRBJ2-2
length: 14
size: -
V: TRBV28
CDR3: CASSVTPITGELFF

J: TRBJ2-5
length: 14
size: -
V: TRBV7-2
CDR3: CASHRWGGQETQYF

J: TRBJ2-7
length: 13
size: -
V: TRBV7-2
CDR3: CASSSLGASEQYF

J: TRBJ1-2
length: 13
size: -
V: TRBV6-1
CDR3: CASSEVPAYGYTF